Below, 4 T cell receptor beta chains from the same sample are listed, as sequenced in a study of control samples from healthy donors and cancer patients. Generated by immunoSEQ multiplex PCR, the TCRdb table keeps only in-frame clones and is missing some. The sample has approximately 87,000 clones, 86% seen once. Source material: blood. Receptors were obtained from a woman in her forties or fifties in good health.

A single count supports this clone. This chain connects TRBV5-4 to TRBJ2-3; 8 positions match TRBD2. Trimming cost V 4 bases and J 2 bases; bases outside gene matches: 9. Germline loops: CDR1 SGHNT, CDR2 YYREEE (reference sequence). This CDR3 comprises 16 residues. The CDR3 sequence: CASSPPAGLVTDTQYF. Here the CDR3 DNA reads TGTGCCAGCAGCCCCCCGGCGGGACTAGTCACAGATACGCAGTATTTT.

V usage is TRBV4-3 and J usage is TRBJ2-1, with 11 positions matching TRBD2. CDR3 length equals 19 residues. Germline loops: CDR1 LGHNA, CDR2 YSLEER. The V and J ends lost 1 base and 5 bases, in that order; junction bases with no gene match: 13. The CDR3 here is CASSQALPLLAGVNNEQFF. CDR3 sequence (DNA): TGCGCCAGCAGCCAAGCGTTGCCACTACTAGCGGGAGTTAACAATGAGCAGTTCTTC.

This clone was seen a few times. The V gene is TRBV5-5, the J gene TRBJ1-6; no definite D call. V lost 4 bases and J lost 3, with 17 bases in between. Germline V gene sequence: CDR1 SGHKS, CDR2 YYEKEE (reference sequence). The CDR3 extends over 17 amino acids. CDR3 loop: CASSPRDRQVYNSPLHF. DNA for the CDR3: TGTGCCAGCAGCCCCCGTGACCGACAAGTCTATAATTCACCCCTCCACTTT. Drawing the rest from reference TRBV5-5 and TRBJ1-6, the complete variable domain is DAGVTQSPTHLIKTRGQQVTLRCSPISGHKSVSWYQQVLGQGPQFIFQYYEKEERGRGNFPDRFSARQFPNYSSELNVNALLLGDSALYLCASSPRDRQVYNSPLHFGNGTRLTVT.

J is TRBJ1-1 and V is TRBV5-4; D is perhaps TRBD1 (6 bases). This CDR3 is 16 amino acids long. Germline CDR1 and CDR2: SGHNT and YYREEE (reference sequence). V was cut by 0 bases and J by 5 bases, with 17 bases left in between. The CDR3 bases are TGTGCCAGCAGCTTGGCGGGGGGGCCGGGGTTTACTGAAGCTTTCTTT. This codes for CASSLAGGPGFTEAFF. The full variable domain, completed using reference TRBV5-4 and TRBJ1-1, is ETGVTQSPTHLIKTRGQQVTLRCSSQSGHNTVSWYQQALGQGPQFIFQYYREEENGRGNFPPRFSGLQFPNYSSELNVNALELDDSALYLCASSLAGGPGFTEAFFGQGTRLTVV.